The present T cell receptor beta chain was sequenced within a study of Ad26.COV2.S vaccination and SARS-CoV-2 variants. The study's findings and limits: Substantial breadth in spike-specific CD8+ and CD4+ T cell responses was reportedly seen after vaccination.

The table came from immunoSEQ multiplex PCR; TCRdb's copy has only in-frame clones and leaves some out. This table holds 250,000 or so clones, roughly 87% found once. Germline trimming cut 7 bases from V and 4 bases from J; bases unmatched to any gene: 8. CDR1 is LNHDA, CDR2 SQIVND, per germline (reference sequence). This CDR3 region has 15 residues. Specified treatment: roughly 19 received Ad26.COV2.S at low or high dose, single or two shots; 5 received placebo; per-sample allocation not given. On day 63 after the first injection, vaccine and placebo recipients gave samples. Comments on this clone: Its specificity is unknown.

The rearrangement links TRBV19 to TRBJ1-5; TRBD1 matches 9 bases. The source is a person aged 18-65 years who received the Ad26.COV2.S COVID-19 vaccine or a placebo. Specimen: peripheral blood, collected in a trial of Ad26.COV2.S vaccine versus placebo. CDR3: CASTGTGYGNQPQHF. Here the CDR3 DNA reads TGTGCCAGTACTGGGACAGGGTATGGGAATCAGCCCCAGCATTTT.